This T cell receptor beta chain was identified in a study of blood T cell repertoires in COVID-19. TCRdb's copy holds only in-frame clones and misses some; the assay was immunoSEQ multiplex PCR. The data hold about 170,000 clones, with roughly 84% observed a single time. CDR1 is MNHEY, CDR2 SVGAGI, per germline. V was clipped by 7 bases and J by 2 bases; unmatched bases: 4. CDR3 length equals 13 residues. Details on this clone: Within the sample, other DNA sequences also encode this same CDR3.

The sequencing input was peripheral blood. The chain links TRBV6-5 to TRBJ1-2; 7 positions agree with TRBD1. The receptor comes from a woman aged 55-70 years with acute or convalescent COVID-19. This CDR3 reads CASNPTGNYGYTF. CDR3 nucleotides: TGTGCCAGCAATCCGACAGGGAACTATGGCTACACCTTC.